Here is one T cell receptor beta chain with its context. As yet, its antigen is unknown. These data belong to a study of cytomegalovirus exposure and HLA in healthy donors. Study-level findings and limits: Researchers reported in a later analysis that a missense DCLRE1C variant was tied to TCR beta V- and J-gene trimming. There were some V segments, including TRBV6-2 and TRBV6-3, excluded as indistinguishable. For cytomegalovirus status, the classifier reportedly gave diagnoses with high specificity and sensitivity.

In the PCR, 60 Vbeta and 13 Jbeta primers were used. Libraries were prepared by immunoSEQ multiplex PCR; TCRdb keeps only in-frame clonotypes and omits some of them. There are approximately 120,000 clones in the sample; 70% to 90% occur only once, and approximately 20% lies in the top ten. The V end lost 1 base, the J end lost 5 bases, and 12 bases lay between the germline ends. Germline loops: CDR1 SGHVS, CDR2 FNYEAQ. CDR3 length equals 15 residues. The chain is built from TRBV7-6 and TRBJ1-5; possible D gene TRBD1, 6 bases. The TCR originated in a man between 18 and 29 years old in good health and CMV-seropositive. Sequenced material: PBMCs. CDR3 bases: TGTGCCAGCAGCTTAGGTAGAGGGGGGGATCAGCCCCAGCATTTT. Translated, it gives CASSLGRGGDQPQHF.